Many counts were recorded for the clone carrying this T cell receptor (beta chain). Its antigen remains unknown. The sample comes from a study of blood T cells in healthy people across ages. Study-level findings and limits: The study found TCR beta diversity correlated strongly with naive T cell percentage.

The CDR3 runs to 12 residues. Trimming pared 3 bases from V and 1 base from J, leaving 6 bases between. From germline, CDR1 is SQVTM and CDR2 ANQGSEA. Next came a second PCR, run for roughly 7 to 12 cycles, which used a sample-barcoded 5' primer along with a J-beta primer mix. A single record per CDR3 protein comes from TCRdb applying MiXCR to the 5' RACE reads. Among 630,000 or so distinct CDR3 sequences listed, approximately 30% were seen once. Sequencing input: blood. This sequence originates from a woman older than 75 in good health. The J gene is TRBJ1-1, the V gene TRBV29-1; D remains ambiguous. The CDR3 sequence is CSVDPSNTEAFF. CDR3 nucleotide sequence: TGCAGCGTTGATCCCTCGAACACTGAAGCTTTCTTT.